The 25 T cell receptor beta chains below all came from one sample that was sequenced in a study of CD8+CD57+ T cells in acquired aplastic anemia. According to the study, genomic DNA was the template for TCR beta VDJ and CDR3 profiling. TCRdb reprocessed the reads via MiXCR and lists one record per CDR3 protein. The profile shows approximately 180,000 distinct CDR3 sequences, 47% of them singletons. All patients picked for sequencing had shown, by flow cytometry, an expansion of CD8+CD57+ cells. The sequenced material came from sorted CD4+, CD8+, or CD8+CD57+ T cells (not recorded which) from PBMCs. The receptor source for this set is a human donor with aplastic anemia.

The CDR3 region has the DNA TGTGCCAGCAGCTTAGATTGGGTCCCCTACGAGCAGTACTTC. Protein product: CASSLDWVPYEQYF. The chain is built from TRBV11-3 and TRBJ2-7; D is unresolved. CDR3 length: 14 amino acids. Germline V gene lookup returns CDR1 SGHNT and CDR2 YENEEA. Trimming removed 0 bases from V and 2 bases from J, with 8 bases in between.

This clonotype was counted many times. The chain joins TRBV20-1 to TRBJ2-1, with D possibly TRBD2 on 5 matching bases. Per the germline V gene, CDR1 is DFQATT and CDR2 is SNEGSKA (reference sequence). The CDR3 extends over 15 amino acids. Trimming left V 1 base short and J 0 bases short, with 10 bases between. Here the CDR3 DNA reads TGCAGTGCTAGAGTAGCGTTTCTCTCCTACAATGAGCAGTTCTTC. This translates into CSARVAFLSYNEQFF.

The chain recombines TRBV11-2 with TRBJ1-1; no firm D call. The germline CDR1 and CDR2 sequences are SGHAT and FQNNGV. This CDR3 region has 17 residues. V was pared by 7 bases and J by 4 bases, with 25 bases between. CDR3 sequence (DNA): TGTGCCAGCATGTCCGGTCAACCGTTCACCATGAGCACTGAAGCTTTCTTT. Translation: CASMSGQPFTMSTEAFF. Together with reference TRBV11-2 and TRBJ1-1, the CDR3 gives the full variable domain: EAGVAQSPRYKIIEKRQSVAFWCNPISGHATLYWYQQILGQGPKLLIQFQNNGVVDDSQLPKDRFSAERLKGVDSTLKIQPAKLEDSAVYLCASMSGQPFTMSTEAFFGQGTRLTVV.

The gene calls are TRBV7-9 and TRBJ1-1; D gene uncertain. V was pared by 5 bases and J by 5 bases, with 12 bases between. The length of the CDR3 is 13 residues. Germline lookup yields CDR1 SEHNR and CDR2 FQNEAQ (reference sequence). As DNA, the CDR3 is TGTGCCAGCAGCCCCCTGGGAAGAACTGAAGCTTTCTTT. Translation gives CASSPLGRTEAFF. Full variable domain (rest looked up from reference TRBV7-9 and TRBJ1-1): DTGVSQNPRHKITKRGQNVTFRCDPISEHNRLYWYRQTLGQGPEFLTYFQNEAQLEKSRLLSDRFSAERPKGSFSTLEIQRTEQGDSAMYLCASSPLGRTEAFFGQGTRLTVV.

The V and J genes are TRBV18 and TRBJ2-5, with TRBD2 matching over 9 bases. Germline V gives CDR1 KGHSH, CDR2 LQKENI. The CDR3 has 15 amino acids. Losses at the gene ends were 0 bases for V and 9 bases for J; bases not matched to a gene: 8. CDR3 in DNA: TGTGCCAGCTCACCACCGCTAGCGGGGATTGGGGCCCAGTACTTC. This gives the protein CASSPPLAGIGAQYF.

This clonotype was observed many times. CDR3 DNA sequence: TGTGCCACCAGTGATCCCGGGACAGGGGTCGGGGAGCTGTTTTTT. It is translated as CATSDPGTGVGELFF. The rearrangement uses TRBV24-1 and TRBJ2-2; 10 nucleotides line up with TRBD1. V trimming: 3 bases; J trimming: 7 bases; junction bases outside the gene matches: 4. The CDR3 loop spans 15 amino acids. Germline loops: CDR1 KGHDR, CDR2 SFDVKD.

Concerning this clonotype itself: One end of the junction is discordant with germline, which a read error may explain. The chain recombines TRBV2 with TRBJ1-4; no firm D call. This CDR3 region has 12 residues. Per germline, CDR1 SNHLY and CDR2 FYNNEI. In DNA form, the CDR3 reads TGTGCCAGCAGAGGAACATTGGAAAAACTGCTTTTT. Protein sequence: CASRGTLEKLLF.

The chain couples TRBV29-1 to TRBJ2-5, with 13 nucleotides matching TRBD2. V dropped 7 bases and J dropped 1; count of bases not matched to a gene: 6. This CDR3 is 15 amino acids long. The germline gives CDR1 SQVTM, CDR2 ANQGSEA. CDR3 coding DNA: TGCAGCGCCGATGGGACTAGCGGGGCCCAAGAGACCCAGTACTTC. Translation: CSADGTSGAQETQYF. Looking up the rest from reference TRBV29-1 and TRBJ2-5 gives the full variable domain: SAVISQKPSRDICQRGTSLTIQCQVDSQVTMMFWYRQQPGQSLTLIATANQGSEATYESGFVIDKFPISRPNLTFSTLTVSNMSPEDSSIYLCSADGTSGAQETQYFGPGTRLLVL.

J is TRBJ2-3 and V is TRBV3-1; TRBD2 agrees at 13 bases. V trimming: 4 bases; J trimming: 3 bases; junction bases outside the gene matches: 4. Germline V CDR1 and CDR2: LGHDT, YNNKEL (reference sequence). The CDR3 sequence is 16 residues long. CDR3 residues: CASSREGLAGTDTQYF. DNA of the CDR3: TGTGCCAGCAGCCGGGAGGGACTAGCGGGGACAGATACGCAGTATTTT.

As regards this clonotype: This sequence may be a read error, since a much larger clone differs from it by one base. The rearrangement joins TRBV27 to TRBJ1-1, with TRBD1 as a possible D gene (5 bases). The CDR3 has 14 amino acids. Deletions cut 11 bases from V and 4 bases from J, with 20 bases between. Germline V gene lookup returns CDR1 MNHEY and CDR2 SMNVEV (reference sequence). This CDR3 is CAGYDRGGGTEAFF. The CDR3 nucleotides read TGTGCCGGCTACGACCGGGGTGGGGGCACTGAAGCTTTCTTT.

The rearrangement uses TRBV2 and TRBJ1-2; D remains ambiguous. The CDR3 contains 13 residues. The germline V and J ends were trimmed by 1 base and 4 bases, with 7 bases remaining between them. Germline CDR1 SNHLY, CDR2 FYNNEI. CDR3 nucleotide sequence: TGTGCCAGCAGTGAAGATCGTGGCTATGGCTACACCTTC. This encodes CASSEDRGYGYTF.

The rearrangement links TRBV5-1 to TRBJ2-1, with TRBD2 identical over 7 bases. The V segment lost 5 bases and the J segment 1 base; nucleotides outside the gene matches: 9. CDR3 length: 16 residues. Per germline, CDR1 SGHRS and CDR2 YFSETQ. CDR3 region: CASSPASGISYNEQFF. CDR3 in DNA: TGCGCCAGCAGTCCTGCTAGCGGTATATCCTACAATGAGCAGTTCTTC.

This chain links TRBV15 with TRBJ2-2; tentatively, D is TRBD2 (5 bases). V was trimmed by 0 bases and J by 6 bases, leaving 11 bases between them. The CDR3 consists of 15 residues. Germline values: CDR1 LNHNV, CDR2 YYDKDF (reference sequence). The CDR3 nucleotides are TGTGCCACCAGCAGAGATCGGACCGGGGCCGGGGAGCTGTTTTTT. It codes for CATSRDRTGAGELFF.

The J gene is TRBJ2-1, the V gene TRBV19; TRBD2 aligns across 14 bases. Germline CDR1 and CDR2: LNHDA and SQIVND (reference sequence). V gave up 4 bases and J gave up 10 bases; unmatched junction bases: 9. CDR3 length equals 16 residues. The CDR3 nucleotides read TGTGCCAGTAGTACGAGACTAGCGGGGGGGACCCCGGAGCAGTTCTTC. This translates into CASSTRLAGGTPEQFF.

The chain is built from TRBV6-1 and TRBJ1-6, with D hard to call. V was clipped by 6 bases and J by 3 bases, with 21 bases between them. This CDR3 has 18 amino acids. Germline CDR1 is MNHNS and CDR2 is SASEGT. The DNA for the CDR3 is TGTGCCAGCAGCGGTCTATGTAACGGTGAGAACTATAATTCACCCCTCCACTTT. Translation gives CASSGLCNGENYNSPLHF.

As concerns this clonotype: A much larger clone lies one base from this, so it may be a read error. The chain carries TRBV5-1 and TRBJ1-4; 9 bases line up with TRBD1. CDR1 SGHRS and CDR2 YFSETQ come from the germline V gene. V lost 7 bases to trimming and J lost 7 bases; unmatched junction nucleotides: 11. This CDR3 comprises 15 residues. The CDR3 DNA is TGCGCCAGCGGCCGCCGGGACAGGGAGGCTGAAAAACTGTTTTTT. This gives the protein CASGRRDREAEKLFF.

This rearrangement joins TRBV2 to TRBJ1-2; D is undetermined. The V end lost 11 bases, the J end lost 8 bases, and 15 bases lay between the germline ends. Germline V gene lookup returns CDR1 SNHLY and CDR2 FYNNEI. This CDR3 spans 11 amino acids. Written as DNA, the CDR3 is TGTGCCTCCCGGCCCCCCCGAGGCTACACCTTC. As protein: CASRPPRGYTF. The variable domain in full, with the rest retrieved from reference TRBV2 and TRBJ1-2, is EPEVTQTPSHQVTQMGQEVILRCVPISNHLYFYWYRQILGQKVEFLVSFYNNEISEKSEIFDDQFSVERPDGSNFTLKIRSTKLEDSAMYFCASRPPRGYTFGSGTRLTVV.

The CDR3 sequence: CASRPGPTSYNEQFF. The CDR3 DNA sequence: TGTGCCAGTAGACCTGGACCAACCTCCTACAATGAGCAGTTCTTC. The V and J genes are TRBV19 and TRBJ2-1; D uncertain. This CDR3 has 15 residues. Between the trimmed V and J ends, which lost 6 bases and 0 bases, there was a span of 12 bases. The germline V gene encodes CDR1 LNHDA and CDR2 SQIVND (reference sequence).

The chain combines TRBV7-2 with TRBJ2-7; 7 nucleotides line up with TRBD1. The CDR3 totals 15 residues. The V segment lost 3 bases and the J segment 1 base; nucleotides outside the gene matches: 6. Per germline, CDR1 SGHTA and CDR2 FQGNSA. The CDR3 region is CASSLERGPSYEQYF. For the CDR3, the DNA is TGTGCCAGCAGCTTGGAGAGGGGGCCTTCCTACGAGCAGTACTTC.

With regard to this clonotype: A much larger clone lies a single base off, so this may be a read error. The chain couples TRBV5-1 to TRBJ2-1; possibly TRBD1 for D (6 bases). CDR1 SGHRS and CDR2 YFSETQ come from the germline V gene. The length of the CDR3 is 15 residues. The CDR3: CASSLVQGGYNKQFF. The DNA for the CDR3 is TGCGCCAGCAGCTTGGTACAGGGTGGGTACAATAAGCAGTTCTTC. Full variable domain (missing parts from reference TRBV5-1 and TRBJ2-1): KAGVTQTPRYLIKTRGQQVTLSCSPISGHRSVSWYQQTPGQGLQFLFEYFSETQRNKGNFPGRFSGRQFSNSRSEMNVSTLELGDSALYLCASSLVQGGYNKQFFGPGTRLTVL.

The chain combines TRBV11-2 with TRBJ1-2, with a possible D match to TRBD1 (6 bases). The germline gives CDR1 SGHAT, CDR2 FQNNGV. The CDR3 sequence is 15 residues long. V gave up 4 bases and J gave up 6 bases, with 18 bases separating them. The chain's CDR3 is CASSSGPWGRDGYTF. The CDR3 DNA sequence: TGTGCCAGCAGCTCCGGCCCCTGGGGGCGGGATGGCTACACCTTC.

The table lists this clonotype with many counts. This chain uses TRBV9 with TRBJ2-7; 9 positions agree with TRBD1. Trimming cost V 2 bases and J 3 bases; bases outside gene matches: 6. CDR1 and CDR2 (germline): SGDLS, YYNGEE. The CDR3 is 15 amino acids. The CDR3 DNA follows: TGTGCCAGCAGCGTGTCCGGGACAGGGAACTACGAGCAGTACTTC. It yields the protein CASSVSGTGNYEQYF.

This clonotype was counted ten times or more. This chain connects TRBV25-1 to TRBJ1-2; possibly TRBD1 for D (5 bases). CDR1 MGHDK and CDR2 SYGVNS come from the germline V gene. The CDR3 covers 12 residues. The V end was cut by 3 bases, the J end by 8 bases, with 10 bases between. CDR3 DNA sequence: TGTGCCAGCAGTGATGGTTGGGGCGGCTACACCTTC. This sequence encodes CASSDGWGGYTF.

This clonotype came up many times. The J gene is TRBJ2-7, the V gene TRBV24-1; 7 nucleotides align to TRBD2. J was trimmed by 1 base and V by 11 bases; bases with no gene match: 10. CDR3 length: 14 amino acids. Germline lookup yields CDR1 KGHDR and CDR2 SFDVKD. The CDR3: CANYPAGESYEQYF. The CDR3, as DNA: TGTGCCAATTACCCCGCGGGGGAGTCCTACGAGCAGTACTTC.

The chain joins TRBV19 to TRBJ2-3, with 12 bases identical to TRBD2. This CDR3 is 15 amino acids long. V shed 5 bases, J shed 6 bases, and the junction held 6 bases outside the gene matches. Germline values: CDR1 LNHDA, CDR2 SQIVND (reference sequence). The CDR3 spells CASSLAGGPFDTQYF. CDR3 DNA: TGTGCCAGTAGTCTAGCGGGGGGGCCGTTTGATACGCAGTATTTT. The full variable domain, in which reference TRBV19 and TRBJ2-3 provide the parts outside the CDR3, is DGGITQSPKYLFRKEGQNVTLSCEQNLNHDAMYWYRQDPGQGLRLIYYSQIVNDFQKGDIAEGYSVSREKKESFPLTVTSAQKNPTAFYLCASSLAGGPFDTQYFGPGTRLTVL.